This T cell receptor beta chain was sequenced for a study of blood T cell repertoires in COVID-19. The V end was cut by 1 base, the J end by 4 bases, with 10 bases between. CDR1 and CDR2 from the germline V gene are SEHNR and FQNEAQ (reference sequence). The CDR3 totals 15 residues. This table comes from immunoSEQ multiplex PCR, and its TCRdb copy is limited to in-frame clones, with some not included. The sample shows about 110,000 clones, about 79% of them seen only once. This sequence joins TRBV7-9 and TRBJ2-2, with a tentative D call TRBD2 (5 bases). The source is an elderly woman with active or convalescent COVID-19. The sample consisted of peripheral blood. CDR3 amino acids: CASSLVAGGTGELFF. The CDR3, as DNA: TGTGCCAGCAGCTTAGTAGCAGGAGGCACCGGGGAGCTGTTTTTT.